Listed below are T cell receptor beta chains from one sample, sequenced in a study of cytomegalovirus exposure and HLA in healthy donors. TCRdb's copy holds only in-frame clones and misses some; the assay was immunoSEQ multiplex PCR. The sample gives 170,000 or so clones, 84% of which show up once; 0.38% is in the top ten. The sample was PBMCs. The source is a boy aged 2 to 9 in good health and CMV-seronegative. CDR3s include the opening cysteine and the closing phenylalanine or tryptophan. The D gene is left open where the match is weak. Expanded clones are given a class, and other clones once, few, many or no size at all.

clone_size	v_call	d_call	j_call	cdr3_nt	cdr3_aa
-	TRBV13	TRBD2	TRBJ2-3	TGTGCCAGCAGCCCCCGGACTAGCGGGAGGGCAGATACGCAGTATTTT	CASSPRTSGRADTQYF
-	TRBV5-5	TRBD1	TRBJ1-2	TGTGCCAGCAGCTTGACGCCAGGGGGTAGCTATGGCTACACCTTC	CASSLTPGGSYGYTF
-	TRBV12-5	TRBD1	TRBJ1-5	TGTGCTAGTGGTTTGGTTGTCTACAGGGGTACTAGCAATCAGCCCCAGCATTTT	CASGLVVYRGTSNQPQHF
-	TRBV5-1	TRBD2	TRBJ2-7	TGCGCCAGCAGCTTGGATCTGGCGACGGGGGGGGAGCAGTACTTC	CASSLDLATGGEQYF
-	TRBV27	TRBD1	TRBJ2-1	TGTGCCAGCAGCCTCTCGACAGGGGACAGGTACAATGAGCAGTTCTTC	CASSLSTGDRYNEQFF
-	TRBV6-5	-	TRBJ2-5	TGTGCCAGCAGTTACCTGGGCGGGGCCCAAGAGACCCAGTACTTC	CASSYLGGAQETQYF
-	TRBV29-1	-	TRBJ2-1	TGCAGCGTTGTCATGCCAGGGAAGATTAGCCATGAGCAGTTCTTC	CSVVMPGKISHEQFF
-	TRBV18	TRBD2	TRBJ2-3	TGTGCCGCAATTAGCGGGGGGGAAGACACAGATACGCAGTATTTT	CAAISGGEDTDTQYF
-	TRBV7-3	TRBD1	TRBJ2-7	TGTGCCAGCAGCTTAAACACAGGGGGGTCCTACGAGCAGTACTTC	CASSLNTGGSYEQYF
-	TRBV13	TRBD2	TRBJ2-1	TGTGCCAGCAGCGTCAGGACTAGCGGAATGAATATGGGGCAGTTCTTC	CASSVRTSGMNMGQFF
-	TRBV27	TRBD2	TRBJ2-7	TGTGCCAGCAGCCAGGGACTAGCGAGGACTTTGGGGTCCTACGAGCAGTACTTC	CASSQGLARTLGSYEQYF
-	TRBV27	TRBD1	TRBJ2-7	TGTGCCAGCAGTTTGGGGGTGAGACAGGGCCACGAGCAGTACTTC	CASSLGVRQGHEQYF
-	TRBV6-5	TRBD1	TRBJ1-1	TGTGCCAGCAGTTCACAGGGGGTCACTGAAGCTTTCTTT	CASSSQGVTEAFF
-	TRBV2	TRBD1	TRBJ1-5	TGTGCCAGCAGTCTCGGGGACAGGGTCAATCAGCCCCAGCATTTT	CASSLGDRVNQPQHF
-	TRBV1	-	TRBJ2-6	TGCACCAGCAGCCACTCCTCCGGGACAGAGCCGCTCAGCTCTGGGGCCAACGTCCTGACTTTC	CTSSHSSGTEPLSSGANVLTF
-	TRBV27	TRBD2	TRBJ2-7	TGTGCCAGCAGTGAAAGACTAGCGGGAGGCCAGGTAGTATACGAGCAGTACTTC	CASSERLAGGQVVYEQYF
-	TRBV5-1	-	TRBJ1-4	TGCGCCAGCAGCTTGGAGCGGGCTGCTAATGAAAAACTGTTTTTT	CASSLERAANEKLFF
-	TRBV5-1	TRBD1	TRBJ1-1	TGCGCCAGCAGCTTGATCACAGGGGGGAAGACTGAAGCTTTCTTT	CASSLITGGKTEAFF
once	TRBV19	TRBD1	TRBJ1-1	TGTGCCAGTAGTCTCGACAGGGGATTGAACACTGAAGCTTTCTTT	CASSLDRGLNTEAFF
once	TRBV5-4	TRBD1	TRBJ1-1	TGTGCCAGCAGCTTACCAGACAGGGGATTCATGAACACTGAAGCTTTCTTT	CASSLPDRGFMNTEAFF
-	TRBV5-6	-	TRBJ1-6	TGTGCCAGCAGCTTGCGATGGGAGCTCAATTCACCCCTCCACTTT	CASSLRWELNSPLHF
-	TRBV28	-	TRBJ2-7	TGTGCCAGCAGTTTATTCGAGGTTAGCTCCTACGAGCAGTACTTC	CASSLFEVSSYEQYF
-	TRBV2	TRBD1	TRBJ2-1	TGTGCCAGCAGTGCGGGACAGGGGATATACAATGAGCAGTTCTTC	CASSAGQGIYNEQFF
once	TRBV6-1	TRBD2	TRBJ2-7	TGTGCCAGCAGCCCCCATAGGACTAGTAGTTACGAGCAGTACTTC	CASSPHRTSSYEQYF
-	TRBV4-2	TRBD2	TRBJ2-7	TGTGCCAGCAGCCACGGAATTAGCGGGAGGGCCTATCGCGAGCAGTACTTC	CASSHGISGRAYREQYF
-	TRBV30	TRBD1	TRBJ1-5	TGTGCCTGGAGTGTACAGGGGGGGGGTGGCCAGCCCCAGCATTTT	CAWSVQGGGGQPQHF
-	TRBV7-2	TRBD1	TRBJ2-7	TGTGCCAGCAGCTTAGTCCAGGGGGAGTCCTACGAGCAGTACTTC	CASSLVQGESYEQYF
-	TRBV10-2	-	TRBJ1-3	TGCGCCAGCAGTTCGTTCCAGGGAAGAAACACCATATATTTT	CASSSFQGRNTIYF
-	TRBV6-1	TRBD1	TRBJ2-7	TGTGCCAGCAGTCCCTATGGGCAGGGGGCCTACGAGCAGTACTTC	CASSPYGQGAYEQYF
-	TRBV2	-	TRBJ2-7	TGTGCCAGCAGTCTTCAGGAGGCAGCCTACGAGCAGTACTTC	CASSLQEAAYEQYF
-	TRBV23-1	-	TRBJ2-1	TGCGCCAGCATAACGGACACTCAGCGCAGCTCCTACAATGAGCAGTTCTTC	CASITDTQRSSYNEQFF